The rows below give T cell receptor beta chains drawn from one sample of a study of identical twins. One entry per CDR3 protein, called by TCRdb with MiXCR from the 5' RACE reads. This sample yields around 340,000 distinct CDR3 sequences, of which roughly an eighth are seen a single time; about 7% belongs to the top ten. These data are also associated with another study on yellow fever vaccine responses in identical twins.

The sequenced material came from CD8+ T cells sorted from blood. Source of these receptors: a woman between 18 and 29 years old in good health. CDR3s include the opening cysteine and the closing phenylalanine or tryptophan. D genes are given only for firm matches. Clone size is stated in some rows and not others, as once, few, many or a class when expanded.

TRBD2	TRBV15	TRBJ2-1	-	TGTGCCACCAGCACAGAGGTAATAGCGGGGGATTACAATGAGCAGTTCTTC	CATSTEVIAGDYNEQFF
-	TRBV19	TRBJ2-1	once	TGTGCCAGTAGAGACCCTTATGAGCAGTTCTTC	CASRDPYEQFF
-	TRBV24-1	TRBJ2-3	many	TGTGCCACCAGTGCCGGGGCGAATACTGATACGCAGTATTTT	CATSAGANTDTQYF
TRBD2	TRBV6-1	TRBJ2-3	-	TGTGCCAGCAGTCAAACTAGCGGGGGGCCAGATACGCAGTATTTT	CASSQTSGGPDTQYF
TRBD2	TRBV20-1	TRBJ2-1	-	TGCAGTGCTAGAGACGACGAACTAGCGGGAGGAGAAAATGAGCAGTTCTTC	CSARDDELAGGENEQFF
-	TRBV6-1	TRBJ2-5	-	TGTGCCAGCAGTGAAGTAGACGGGAAGACCCAGTACTTC	CASSEVDGKTQYF
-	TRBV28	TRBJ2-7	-	TGTGCCAGCAGCCGCCCCCACGAGCAGTACTTC	CASSRPHEQYF
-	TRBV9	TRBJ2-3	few	TGTGCCAGCAGCGTAGCAGGGGCCCCTCTGGATACGCAGTATTTT	CASSVAGAPLDTQYF
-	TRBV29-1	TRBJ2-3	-	TGCAGCGTTGAAGGAGATGAGGATCTTTCGGTGCGGGGCGGGGATACGCAGTATTTT	CSVEGDEDLSVRGGDTQYF
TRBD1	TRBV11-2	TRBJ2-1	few	TGTGCCAGCAGCTTTACAGGGGGCGCCTACAATGAGCAGTTCTTC	CASSFTGGAYNEQFF
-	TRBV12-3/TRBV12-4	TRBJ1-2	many	TGTGCCAGCAGTGGGGATGGCTACACCTTC	CASSGDGYTF
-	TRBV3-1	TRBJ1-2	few	TGTGCCAGCAGCCAAGAGTTCTTGGGACCTTACTATGGCTACACCTTC	CASSQEFLGPYYGYTF
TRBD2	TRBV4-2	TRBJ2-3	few	TGTGCCAGCAGCAACCCGGGACTAGCGGGGGAAACAGATACGCAGTATTTT	CASSNPGLAGETDTQYF
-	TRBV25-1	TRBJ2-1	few	TGTGCCAGCAGTGGGACAACTTTTAAGGGTTATACCTACAATGAGCAGTTCTTC	CASSGTTFKGYTYNEQFF
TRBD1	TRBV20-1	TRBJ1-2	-	TGCAGTGCTAGAGATCCGGGACAGGGCGTCCATAACTATGGCTACACCTTC	CSARDPGQGVHNYGYTF
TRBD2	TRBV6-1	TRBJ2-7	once	TGTGCCAGCAGTGAAGAGGTAGGGGCGGGAGAAGGTGGTGAGCAGTACTTC	CASSEEVGAGEGGEQYF